The clone carrying this T cell receptor beta chain was seen only once. Its specificity is not known. This sample stems from a study of long-term antiretroviral therapy in people with HIV. Study outcomes and limitations: Relative to control repertoires, HIV repertoires exhibited narrower CDR3 length ranges.

The V end was cut by 3 bases, the J end by 6 bases, with 6 bases between. CDR3 length: 11 amino acids. Germline CDR1 and CDR2: SGHAT and FQNNGV. The authors ran the immunoSEQ assay, v3.0, at survey level. Sequencing aimed to cover roughly 40,000-50,000 T-cell genomes per sample. Assay used: immunoSEQ multiplex PCR; TCRdb lists only in-frame clones, some missing. Of under 20,000 clones in the sample, roughly 92% are singletons; the top ten hold over 10%. V gene TRBV11-2 combines with J gene TRBJ2-7; no clear D gene. The clonotype comes from a woman in her thirties or forties with HIV. The sequenced sample was unsorted PBMCs, obtained 0.6 years after starting antiretroviral therapy. The DNA for the CDR3 is TGTGCCAGCAGCTTCAGCCTCGAGCAGTACTTC. Amino acids: CASSFSLEQYF.